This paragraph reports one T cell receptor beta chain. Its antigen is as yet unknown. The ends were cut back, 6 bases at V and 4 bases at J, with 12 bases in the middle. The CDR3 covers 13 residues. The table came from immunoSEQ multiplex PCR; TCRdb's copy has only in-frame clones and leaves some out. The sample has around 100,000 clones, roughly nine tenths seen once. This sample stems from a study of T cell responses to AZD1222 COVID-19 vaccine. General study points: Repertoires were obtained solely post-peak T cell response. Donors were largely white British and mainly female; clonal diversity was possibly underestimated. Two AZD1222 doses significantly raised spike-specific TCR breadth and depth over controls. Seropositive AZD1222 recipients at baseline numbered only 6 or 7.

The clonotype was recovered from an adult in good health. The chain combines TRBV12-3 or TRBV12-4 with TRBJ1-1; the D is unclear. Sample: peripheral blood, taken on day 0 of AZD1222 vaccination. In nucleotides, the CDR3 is TGTGCCAGCAGCCCCTGGCAGGCCACTGAAGCTTTCTTT. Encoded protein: CASSPWQATEAFF.